This T cell receptor beta chain was found in a study of T cell repertoires in cytomegalovirus infection. Whole-study context: CMV infection plus the matching HLA type was flagged by public TCR beta signatures.

On this clonotype: The antigen is not known.

Trimming removed 5 bases from V and 0 bases from J, with 11 bases in between. Per the germline V gene, CDR1 is MDHEN and CDR2 is SYDVKM. This CDR3 spans 15 amino acids. MiXCR, run by TCRdb on the reads, gives a single entry per CDR3 protein. The sample contains about 830,000 distinct CDR3 sequences, around a third of which appear only once. This TCR came from a human donor in good health (CMV status not recorded). Some clones in this sample may be carry-over from other donors' samples. The rearrangement links TRBV28 to TRBJ2-1; unclear D gene. The source material was cultured CD8+ T cells from PBMCs, sampled from culture after CMV antigen stimulation. Here the CDR3 DNA reads TGTGCCAGCAGTCAAGGCGAAAGCTCCTACAATGAGCAGTTCTTC. The encoded protein is CASSQGESSYNEQFF.